The rows below give T cell receptor beta chains drawn from one sample of a study of cytomegalovirus exposure and HLA in healthy donors. The protocol was immunoSEQ multiplex PCR, while the TCRdb copy is restricted to in-frame clones and leaves out a portion. The sample holds about 130,000 clones, approximately 80% seen once. The sequencing sample was made of PBMCs. The receptor set was obtained from a woman in her late teens or twenties in good health and CMV-seronegative. Both conserved end residues are part of each CDR3. Fields, in order: V gene, D gene, clone size, J gene, CDR3 protein, CDR3 DNA. A D gene is named only where the DNA matches it firmly. Only part of the rows carry a size: once, few, many, or a class if the clone is expanded.

>TRBV5-4|.|.|TRBJ1-2
CASSSKEGMGYTF
TGTGCCAGCAGCTCCAAAGAGGGTATGGGCTACACCTTC
>TRBV6-5|TRBD1|.|TRBJ2-7
CASLPDRAYEQYF
TGTGCCAGTCTGCCGGACAGGGCCTACGAGCAGTACTTC
>TRBV27|TRBD2|.|TRBJ2-1
CASSLITSSGKNEQFF
TGTGCCAGCAGTTTAATAACGTCTAGCGGGAAAAATGAGCAGTTCTTC
>TRBV7-9|TRBD1|few|TRBJ1-1
CASSRQGLDGEAFF
TGTGCCAGCAGCCGACAGGGACTAGACGGTGAAGCTTTCTTT
>TRBV30|.|.|TRBJ1-4
CAWKVGATGEKLFF
TGTGCCTGGAAAGTGGGGGCGACGGGGGAAAAACTGTTTTTT
>TRBV9|.|.|TRBJ1-1
CASSALDDPSRKNTEAFF
TGTGCCAGCAGCGCCTTAGACGATCCGTCGCGGAAGAACACTGAAGCTTTCTTT
>TRBV6-5|.|once|TRBJ1-3
CASSPDRTSGNTIYF
TGTGCCAGCAGTCCCGACAGGACCTCTGGAAACACCATATATTTT
>TRBV18|.|.|TRBJ1-2
CASSPAGLHDYGYTF
TGTGCCAGCTCGCCGGCGGGGTTGCACGACTATGGCTACACCTTC
>TRBV19|TRBD2|.|TRBJ2-5
CASSTTSGVETQYF
TGTGCCAGTAGCACGACTAGCGGGGTGGAGACCCAGTACTTC
>TRBV2|.|.|TRBJ2-7
CASSEEAEQYF
TGTGCCAGCAGTGAAGAAGCCGAGCAGTACTTC
>TRBV7-9|.|.|TRBJ2-1
CASSSWVADNEQFF
TGTGCCAGCAGCTCCTGGGTAGCGGACAATGAGCAGTTCTTC
>TRBV27|.|.|TRBJ1-2
CASSLGGLGGYTF
TGTGCCAGCAGTTTAGGGGGGTTGGGCGGCTACACCTTC
>TRBV19|TRBD1|.|TRBJ2-2
CASSSLTGQPGELFF
TGTGCCAGTAGTTCGCTGACAGGGCAACCCGGGGAGCTGTTTTTT
>TRBV5-1|TRBD2|.|TRBJ2-3
CASSLAGGGISTDTQYF
TGCGCCAGCAGCTTGGCCGGGGGGGGCATCAGCACAGATACGCAGTATTTT
>TRBV28|TRBD2|.|TRBJ2-5
CASSFGLAGLYF
TGTGCCAGCAGTTTTGGCCTAGCGGGGCTTTACTTC
>TRBV11-2|.|.|TRBJ2-5
CASSLVLTTETQYF
TGTGCCAGCAGCTTAGTGCTAACCACAGAGACCCAGTACTTC
>TRBV6-6|.|.|TRBJ1-5
CASSYDEGQPQHF
TGTGCCAGCAGTTACGACGAGGGACAGCCCCAGCATTTT
>TRBV18|TRBD1|.|TRBJ1-1
CASSPPAGGLNTEAFF
TGTGCCAGCTCACCACCGGCAGGGGGGTTAAACACTGAAGCTTTCTTT
>TRBV5-6|.|few|TRBJ2-3
CASSQRDTPQNTQYF
TGTGCCAGCAGCCAACGGGACACTCCCCAAAATACGCAGTATTTT
>TRBV6-1|TRBD1|.|TRBJ1-2
CASRETGTNYGYTF
TGTGCCAGCAGGGAGACAGGGACTAACTATGGCTACACCTTC
>TRBV2|.|.|TRBJ1-2
CASSPARQTNYGYTF
TGTGCCAGCAGTCCCGCTCGACAGACTAACTATGGCTACACCTTC
>TRBV6-1|.|.|TRBJ2-7
CASSEVLQGPYEQYF
TGTGCCAGCAGTGAAGTGCTACAGGGACCCTACGAGCAGTACTTC
>TRBV13|TRBD2|.|TRBJ2-1
CASSQSGIGSWDNEQFF
TGTGCCAGCAGCCAAAGCGGGATCGGATCTTGGGACAATGAGCAGTTCTTC
>TRBV29-1|.|.|TRBJ1-5
CSVEPGPNQPQHF
TGCAGCGTTGAGCCAGGTCCAAATCAGCCCCAGCATTTT
>TRBV5-1|.|.|TRBJ2-5
CASSLAGYRQETQYF
TGCGCCAGCAGCTTGGCAGGCTACCGACAAGAGACCCAGTACTTC
>TRBV5-4|.|.|TRBJ2-7
CASSSSVNNEQYF
TGTGCCAGCAGCTCCTCCGTCAACAACGAGCAGTACTTC
>TRBV10-3|TRBD2|.|TRBJ2-7
CATGTSGSSAEQYF
TGTGCCACCGGGACTAGCGGGAGTAGCGCCGAGCAGTACTTC
>TRBV6-1|TRBD1|.|TRBJ2-1
CAISDPGQGALYYNEQFF
TGTGCCATCAGTGACCCGGGACAGGGGGCTCTCTACTACAATGAGCAGTTCTTC
>TRBV4-1|.|.|TRBJ2-2
CASSQVENTGELFF
TGCGCCAGCAGCCAAGTAGAGAACACCGGGGAGCTGTTTTTT
>TRBV5-4|.|.|TRBJ1-2
CASSSLSGNYGYTF
TGTGCCAGCAGCTCCCTTTCCGGGAACTATGGCTACACCTTC
>TRBV2|.|.|TRBJ1-2
CASSGDDYGYTF
TGTGCCAGCTCAGGGGACGACTATGGCTACACCTTC
>TRBV10-2|.|.|TRBJ1-1
CASADKDTEAFF
TGCGCCAGCGCTGACAAAGACACTGAAGCTTTCTTT
>TRBV18|.|.|TRBJ1-4
CASSTGGEKLFF
TGTGCCAGCTCAACTGGAGGAGAAAAACTGTTTTTT
>TRBV5-1|TRBD2|.|TRBJ2-1
CASSPGLEANEQFF
TGCGCCAGCAGCCCGGGACTAGAGGCCAATGAGCAGTTCTTC
>TRBV30|.|.|TRBJ2-7
CAWSVREQYF
TGTGCCTGGAGTGTACGCGAGCAGTACTTC
>TRBV7-9|.|.|TRBJ2-7
CAIETALYEQYF
TGTGCCATAGAGACAGCCCTCTACGAGCAGTACTTC
>TRBV6-1|.|.|TRBJ1-5
CASTVLLVEGQPQHF
TGTGCCAGCACCGTCCTACTAGTGGAGGGTCAGCCCCAGCATTTT
>TRBV10-3|.|.|TRBJ2-5
CAISDSSGGGETQYF
TGTGCCATCAGTGACTCAAGCGGAGGCGGGGAGACCCAGTACTTC
>TRBV5-1|TRBD2|once|TRBJ2-5
CASRSGLGQETQYF
TGCGCCAGCCGTTCCGGACTAGGTCAAGAGACCCAGTACTTC
>TRBV15|.|.|TRBJ2-7
CATSRVRGLTYEQYF
TGTGCCACCAGCAGAGTGCGGGGTCTAACCTACGAGCAGTACTTC
>TRBV6-1|.|.|TRBJ2-1
CASSRTVTLNEQFF
TGTGCCAGCAGTCGGACAGTCACGCTCAATGAGCAGTTCTTC
>TRBV1|.|.|TRBJ2-7
CTSSQDRGSDYEQYF
TGCACCAGCAGCCAAGATCGGGGTAGCGACTACGAGCAGTACTTC
>TRBV7-9|TRBD1|few|TRBJ2-7
CASSTRDRADEQYF
TGTGCCAGCAGCACCCGGGACAGAGCCGACGAGCAGTACTTC
>TRBV5-4|.|.|TRBJ1-5
CASSLGAGDQPQHF
TGTGCCAGCAGCTTGGGGGCAGGGGATCAGCCCCAGCATTTT
>TRBV5-4|TRBD2|.|TRBJ2-1
CASSLDGTSVNEQFF
TGTGCCAGCAGCTTGGACGGGACTAGCGTCAATGAGCAGTTCTTC
>TRBV12-5|.|.|TRBJ1-1
CASGLQPVGGTEAFF
TGTGCTAGTGGTTTGCAACCGGTCGGAGGAACTGAAGCTTTCTTT
>TRBV4-2|TRBD2|.|TRBJ2-3
CASSQVSGSGIDTQYF
TGTGCCAGCAGCCAAGTCAGCGGGAGTGGGATAGATACGCAGTATTTT
>TRBV25-1|.|.|TRBJ1-2
CASSLQGEGYGYTF
TGTGCCAGCAGTTTACAGGGTGAAGGGTATGGCTACACCTTC
>TRBV7-8|.|.|TRBJ1-2
CASSHSRGGGYTF
TGTGCCAGCAGCCACTCAAGGGGAGGAGGCTACACCTTC
>TRBV25-1|.|.|TRBJ2-7
CASSERGTYEQYF
TGTGCCAGCAGTGAAAGAGGGACCTACGAGCAGTACTTC
>TRBV10-3|.|.|TRBJ1-1
CATRAPGLNTEAFF
TGTGCCACCCGTGCGCCGGGGTTGAACACTGAAGCTTTCTTT
>TRBV18|.|.|TRBJ1-5
CASSPDAGGGYQPQHF
TGTGCCAGCTCACCAGATGCAGGCGGGGGGTATCAGCCCCAGCATTTT
>TRBV13|TRBD2|.|TRBJ2-1
CASSFWRTSGRGDNEQFF
TGTGCCAGCAGCTTTTGGAGGACTAGCGGGAGGGGGGACAATGAGCAGTTCTTC
>TRBV5-6|.|.|TRBJ2-3
CASSARLGKSYTQYF
TGTGCCAGCAGCGCGAGACTAGGGAAGTCATATACGCAGTATTTT
>TRBV5-1|TRBD1|few|TRBJ1-1
CASSDTGGTTEAFF
TGCGCCAGCAGCGATACAGGGGGGACCACTGAAGCTTTCTTT
>TRBV6-5|TRBD1|.|TRBJ1-2
CASSLKTGGNGYTF
TGTGCCAGCAGTTTAAAGACAGGGGGCAATGGCTACACCTTC
>TRBV2|.|.|TRBJ1-5
CASRRGGNQPQHF
TGTGCCAGCAGGCGGGGGGGCAATCAGCCCCAGCATTTT
>TRBV7-9|.|.|TRBJ1-1
CASSLVPEVAEAFF
TGTGCCAGCAGCTTAGTGCCCGAGGTCGCTGAAGCTTTCTTT
>TRBV5-1|.|few|TRBJ2-3
CASSPVEGETDTQYF
TGCGCCAGCAGCCCAGTTGAAGGAGAGACAGATACGCAGTATTTT
>TRBV5-1|.|few|TRBJ2-5
CASRDTGSEETQYF
TGCGCCAGCCGGGATACAGGGTCCGAAGAGACCCAGTACTTC